Detailed here is one T cell receptor beta chain. The antigen is undetermined. The data were taken from a study of cytotoxic CD8 clonotypes in ibrutinib-treated CLL. Study in general: The patients comprised some twelve relapsed/refractory and over 14 treatment-naive cases, about 18 IGHV unmutated. Whole-study findings and limits: The study found baseline clonality above age-matched healthy donors, tracking circulating CD8+ T-cell counts. Sampling times (in sustained-remission versus progressing patients) were not the same. Clonality grew at ibrutinib response; at progression, it decreased back toward baseline.

TCRdb's copy holds only in-frame clones and misses some; the assay was immunoSEQ multiplex PCR. The sample records over 200,000 clones, roughly 79% being singletons. The sequencing here drew on PBMCs, taken after 12 months of ibrutinib treatment. The receptor comes from a human donor with chronic lymphocytic leukemia.

CDR3 loop: CASSPARGTNPYEQYF. CDR3 sequence (DNA): TGTGCCAGCTCACCAGCGAGGGGGACCAACCCCTACGAGCAGTACTTC. The V call is TRBV18, the J call TRBJ2-7, with TRBD1 as a possible D gene (6 bases). Trimming cost V 2 bases and J 2 bases, with 16 bases left between them. The CDR3 sequence is 16 residues long. The V gene's germline CDR1 is KGHSH and CDR2 LQKENI.